The clone carrying this T cell receptor (beta chain) was counted many times. Time point meaning: newly diagnosed GD, antithyroid drugs for less than 3 months. From PBMCs, RNA was extracted and then used to make the TCR library. Construction of TCR beta libraries relied on iRepertoire HTBI primers and on Arm-PCR targeting CDR3 regions. TCRdb ran MiXCR on the multiplex PCR reads and lists one entry per CDR3 protein. The repertoire holds 540,000 or so distinct CDR3 sequences, about 13% seen once, with under 10% in the top ten. This sample is part of a study of regulatory T cells in long-lasting Graves disease. Trimming took off 5 bases at V and 11 bases at J, with 21 bases between the two ends. There are 14 residues in the CDR3. Germline assignment: CDR1 SNHLY and CDR2 FYNNEI. These data were also filed under a second study, of T cells in Graves' hyperthyroidism and ophthalmopathy.

This receptor was identified in a man between 25 and 39 years old with Graves disease. J is TRBJ1-1 and V is TRBV2; a weak D match, TRBD1 (6 bases). The sequenced sample was peripheral blood mononuclear cells (PBMCs), obtained at new diagnosis, from a patient treated with antithyroid drugs. The CDR3 sequence is CASSKGTGRISAFF. The CDR3 bases are TGTGCCAGCAGTAAGGGAACAGGGAGAATTTCGGCTTTCTTT.